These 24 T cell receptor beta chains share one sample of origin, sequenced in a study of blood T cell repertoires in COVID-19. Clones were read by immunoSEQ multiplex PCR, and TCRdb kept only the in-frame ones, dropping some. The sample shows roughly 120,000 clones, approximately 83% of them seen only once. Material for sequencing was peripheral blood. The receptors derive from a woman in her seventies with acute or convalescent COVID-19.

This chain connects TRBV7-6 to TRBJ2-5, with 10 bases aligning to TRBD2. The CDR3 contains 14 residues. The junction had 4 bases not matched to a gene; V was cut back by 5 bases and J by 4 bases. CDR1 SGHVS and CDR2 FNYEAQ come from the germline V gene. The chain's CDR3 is CASSPGTSVETQYF. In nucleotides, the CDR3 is TGTGCCAGCAGCCCGGGGACTAGCGTAGAGACCCAGTACTTC. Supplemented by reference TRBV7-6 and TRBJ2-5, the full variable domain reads GAGVSQSPRYKVTKRGQDVALRCDPISGHVSLYWYRQALGQGPEFLTYFNYEAQQDKSGLPNDRFSAERPEGSISTLTIQRTEQRDSAMYRCASSPGTSVETQYFGPGTRLLVL.

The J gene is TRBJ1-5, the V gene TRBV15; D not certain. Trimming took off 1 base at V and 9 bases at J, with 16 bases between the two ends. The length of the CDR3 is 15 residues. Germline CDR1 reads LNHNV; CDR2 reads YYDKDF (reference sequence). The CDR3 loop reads CATSRGAAADGPQHF. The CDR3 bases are TGTGCCACCAGCAGAGGAGCGGCTGCCGACGGGCCCCAGCATTTT. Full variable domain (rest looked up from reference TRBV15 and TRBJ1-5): DAMVIQNPRYQVTQFGKPVTLSCSQTLNHNVMYWYQQKSSQAPKLLFHYYDKDFNNEADTPDNFQSRRPNTSFCFLDIRSPGLGDTAMYLCATSRGAAADGPQHFGDGTRLSIL.

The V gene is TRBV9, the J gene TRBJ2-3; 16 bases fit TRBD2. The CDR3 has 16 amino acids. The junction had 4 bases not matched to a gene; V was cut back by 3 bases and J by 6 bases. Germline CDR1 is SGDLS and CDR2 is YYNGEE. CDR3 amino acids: CASSEGLAGGLDTQYF. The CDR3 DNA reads TGTGCCAGCAGCGAGGGACTAGCGGGGGGGCTCGATACGCAGTATTTT.

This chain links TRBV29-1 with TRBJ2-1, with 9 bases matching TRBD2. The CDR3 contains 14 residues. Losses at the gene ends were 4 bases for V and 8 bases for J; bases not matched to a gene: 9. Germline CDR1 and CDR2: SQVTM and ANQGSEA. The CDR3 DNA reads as TGCAGCGTTGTGGTGCAGCGGGGGGCTGATGAGCAGTTCTTC. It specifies CSVVVQRGADEQFF.

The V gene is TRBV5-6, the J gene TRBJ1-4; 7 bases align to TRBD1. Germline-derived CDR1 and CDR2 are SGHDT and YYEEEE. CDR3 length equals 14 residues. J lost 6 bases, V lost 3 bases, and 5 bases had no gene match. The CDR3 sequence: CASSYRGLYEKLFF. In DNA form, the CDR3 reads TGTGCCAGCAGCTACAGGGGATTATATGAAAAACTGTTTTTT.

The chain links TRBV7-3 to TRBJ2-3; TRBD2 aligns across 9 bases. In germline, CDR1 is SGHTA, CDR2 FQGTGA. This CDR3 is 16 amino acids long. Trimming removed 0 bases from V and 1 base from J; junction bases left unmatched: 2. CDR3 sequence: CASSLTRTSGTDTQYF. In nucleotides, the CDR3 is TGTGCCAGCAGCTTAACTCGGACTAGCGGCACAGATACGCAGTATTTT.

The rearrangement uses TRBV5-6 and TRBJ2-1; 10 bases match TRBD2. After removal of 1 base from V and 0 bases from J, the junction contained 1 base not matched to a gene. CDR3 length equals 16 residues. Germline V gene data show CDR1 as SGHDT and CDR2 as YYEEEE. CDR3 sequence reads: CASSLRTSGSYNEQFF. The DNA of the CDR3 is TGTGCCAGCAGCTTGAGGACTAGCGGCTCCTACAATGAGCAGTTCTTC.

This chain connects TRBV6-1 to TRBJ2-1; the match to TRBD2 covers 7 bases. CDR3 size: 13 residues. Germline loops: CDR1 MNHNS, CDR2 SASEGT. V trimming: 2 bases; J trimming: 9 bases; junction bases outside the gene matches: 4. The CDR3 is CASSERGGSEQFF. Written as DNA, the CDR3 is TGTGCCAGCAGTGAACGTGGCGGGAGTGAGCAGTTCTTC.

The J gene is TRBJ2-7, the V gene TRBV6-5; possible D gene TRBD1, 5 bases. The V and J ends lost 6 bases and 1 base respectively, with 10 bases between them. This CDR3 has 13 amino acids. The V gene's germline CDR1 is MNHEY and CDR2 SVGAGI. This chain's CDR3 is CASSFRESYEQYF. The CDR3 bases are TGTGCCAGCAGCTTCAGGGAATCCTACGAGCAGTACTTC.

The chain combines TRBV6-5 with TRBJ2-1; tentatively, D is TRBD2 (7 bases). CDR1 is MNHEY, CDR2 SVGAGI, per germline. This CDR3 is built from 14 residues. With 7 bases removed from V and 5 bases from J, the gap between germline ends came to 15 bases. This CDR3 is CASTPAGANNEQFF. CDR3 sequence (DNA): TGTGCCAGCACCCCGGCGGGGGCCAACAATGAGCAGTTCTTC.

The CDR3 sequence is CASSFRTSGGAPQYF. CDR3 DNA: TGCGCCAGCAGCTTCAGGACTAGCGGGGGGGCCCCCCAGTATTTT. The rearrangement uses TRBV5-1 and TRBJ2-3; 15 bases fit TRBD2. From germline, CDR1 is SGHRS and CDR2 YFSETQ. There are 15 residues in the CDR3. J gave up 12 bases and V 2 bases, and 7 bases lay outside the gene matches. The full variable domain, completed using reference TRBV5-1 and TRBJ2-3, is KAGVTQTPRYLIKTRGQQVTLSCSPISGHRSVSWYQQTPGQGLQFLFEYFSETQRNKGNFPGRFSGRQFSNSRSEMNVSTLELGDSALYLCASSFRTSGGAPQYFGPGTRLTVL.

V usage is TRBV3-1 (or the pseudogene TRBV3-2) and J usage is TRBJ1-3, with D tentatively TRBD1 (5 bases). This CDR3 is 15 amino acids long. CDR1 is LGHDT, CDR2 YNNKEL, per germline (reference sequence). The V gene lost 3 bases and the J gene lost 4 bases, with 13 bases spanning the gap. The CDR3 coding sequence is TGTGCCAGCAGCCAGGGCAGGGCATACGGAAACACCATATATTTT. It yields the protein CASSQGRAYGNTIYF.

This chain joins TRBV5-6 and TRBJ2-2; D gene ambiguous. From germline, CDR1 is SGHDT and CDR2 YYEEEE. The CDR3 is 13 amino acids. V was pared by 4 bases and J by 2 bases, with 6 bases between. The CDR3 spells CASSLYNTGELFF. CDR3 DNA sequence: TGTGCCAGCAGCCTTTATAACACCGGGGAGCTGTTTTTT.

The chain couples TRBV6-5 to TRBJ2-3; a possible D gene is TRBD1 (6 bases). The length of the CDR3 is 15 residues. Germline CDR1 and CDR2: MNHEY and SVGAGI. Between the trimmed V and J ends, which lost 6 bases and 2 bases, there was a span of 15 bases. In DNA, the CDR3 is TGTGCCAGCAGGCGCTCCGGACAGTTCACAGATACGCAGTATTTT. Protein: CASRRSGQFTDTQYF.

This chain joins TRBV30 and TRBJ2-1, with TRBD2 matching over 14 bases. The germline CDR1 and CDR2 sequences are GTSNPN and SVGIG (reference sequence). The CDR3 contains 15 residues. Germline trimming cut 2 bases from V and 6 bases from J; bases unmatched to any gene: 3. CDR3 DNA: TGTGCCTGGAGTAGACTAGCGGGAGGGCGCAATGAGCAGTTCTTC. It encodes CAWSRLAGGRNEQFF.

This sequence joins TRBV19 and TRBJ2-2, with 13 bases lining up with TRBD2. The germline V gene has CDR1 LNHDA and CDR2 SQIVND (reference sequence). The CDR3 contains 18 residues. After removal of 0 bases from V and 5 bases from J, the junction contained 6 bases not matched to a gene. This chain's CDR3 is CASSIDLPLAGGTGELFF. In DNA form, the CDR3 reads TGTGCCAGTAGTATAGATCTGCCACTAGCGGGAGGGACCGGGGAGCTGTTTTTT.

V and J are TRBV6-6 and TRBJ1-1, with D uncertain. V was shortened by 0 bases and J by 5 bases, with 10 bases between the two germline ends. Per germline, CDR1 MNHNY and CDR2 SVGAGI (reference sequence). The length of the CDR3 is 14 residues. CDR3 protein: CASSYSIPVTEAFF. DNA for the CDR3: TGTGCCAGCAGTTACTCGATCCCGGTTACTGAAGCTTTCTTT.

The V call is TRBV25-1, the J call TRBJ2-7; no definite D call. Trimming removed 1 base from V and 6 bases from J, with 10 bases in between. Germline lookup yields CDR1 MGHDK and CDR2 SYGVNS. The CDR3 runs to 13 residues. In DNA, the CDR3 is TGTGCCAGCAGTGAATCCTTCACTGGCGAGCAGTACTTC. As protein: CASSESFTGEQYF.

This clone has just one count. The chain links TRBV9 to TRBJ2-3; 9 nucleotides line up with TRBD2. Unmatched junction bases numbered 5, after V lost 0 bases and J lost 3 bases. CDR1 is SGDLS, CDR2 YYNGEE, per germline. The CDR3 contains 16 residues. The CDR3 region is CASSVVGTSITDTQYF. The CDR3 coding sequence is TGTGCCAGCAGCGTAGTGGGGACTAGCATAACAGATACGCAGTATTTT.

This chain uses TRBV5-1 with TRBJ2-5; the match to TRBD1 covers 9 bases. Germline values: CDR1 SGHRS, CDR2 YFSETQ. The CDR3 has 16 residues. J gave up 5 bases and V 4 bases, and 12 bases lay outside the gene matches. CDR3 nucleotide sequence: TGCGCCAGCAGCCGGGGTGGACAGGGGACAACGGAGACCCAGTACTTC. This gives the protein CASSRGGQGTTETQYF.

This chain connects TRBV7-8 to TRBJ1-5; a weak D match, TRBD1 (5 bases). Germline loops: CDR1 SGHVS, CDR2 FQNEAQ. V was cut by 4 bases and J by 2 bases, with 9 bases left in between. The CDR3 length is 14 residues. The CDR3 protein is CASSYDSGNQPQHF. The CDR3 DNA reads TGTGCCAGCAGCTATGACAGTGGCAATCAGCCCCAGCATTTT.

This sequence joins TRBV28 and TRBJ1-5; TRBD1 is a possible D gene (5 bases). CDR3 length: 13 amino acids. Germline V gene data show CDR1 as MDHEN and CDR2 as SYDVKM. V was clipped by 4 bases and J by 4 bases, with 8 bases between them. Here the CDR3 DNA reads TGTGCCAGCAGTTACGACAGTAATCAGCCCCAGCATTTT. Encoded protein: CASSYDSNQPQHF. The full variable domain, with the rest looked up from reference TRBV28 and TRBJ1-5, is DVKVTQSSRYLVKRTGEKVFLECVQDMDHENMFWYRQDPGLGLRLIYFSYDVKMKEKGDIPEGYSVSREKKERFSLILESASTNQTSMYLCASSYDSNQPQHFGDGTRLSIL.

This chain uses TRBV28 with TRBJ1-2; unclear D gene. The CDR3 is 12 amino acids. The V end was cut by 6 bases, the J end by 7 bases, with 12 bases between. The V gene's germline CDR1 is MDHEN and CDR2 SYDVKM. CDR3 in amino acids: CASSLPVSGYTF. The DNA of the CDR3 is TGTGCCAGCAGCTTACCCGTGTCTGGCTACACCTTC.

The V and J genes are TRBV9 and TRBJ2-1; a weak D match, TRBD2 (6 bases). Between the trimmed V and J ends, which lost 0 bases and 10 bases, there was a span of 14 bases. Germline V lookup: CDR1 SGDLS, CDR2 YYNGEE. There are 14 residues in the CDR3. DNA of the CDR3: TGTGCCAGCAGCGTAGAACGGCGGGGTTGGGAGCAGTTCTTC. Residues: CASSVERRGWEQFF. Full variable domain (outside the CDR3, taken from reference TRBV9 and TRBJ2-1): DSGVTQTPKHLITATGQRVTLRCSPRSGDLSVYWYQQSLDQGLQFLIQYYNGEERAKGNILERFSAQQFPDLHSELNLSSLELGDSALYFCASSVERRGWEQFFGPGTRLTVL.